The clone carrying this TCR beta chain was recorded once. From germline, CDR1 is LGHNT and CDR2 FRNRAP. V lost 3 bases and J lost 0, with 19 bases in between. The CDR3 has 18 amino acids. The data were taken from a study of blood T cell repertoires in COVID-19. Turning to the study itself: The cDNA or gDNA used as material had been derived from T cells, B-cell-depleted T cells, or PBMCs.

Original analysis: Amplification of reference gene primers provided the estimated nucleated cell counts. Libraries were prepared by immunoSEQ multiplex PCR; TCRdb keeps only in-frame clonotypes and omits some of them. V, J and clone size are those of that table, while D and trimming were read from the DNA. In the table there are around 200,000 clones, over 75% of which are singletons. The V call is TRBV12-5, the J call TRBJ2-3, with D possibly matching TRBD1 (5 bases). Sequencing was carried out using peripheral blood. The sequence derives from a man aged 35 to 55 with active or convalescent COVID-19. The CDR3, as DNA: TGTGCTAGTGGTTTTGGGCAGGGTGGGCTCGGTAGCACAGATACGCAGTATTTT. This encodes CASGFGQGGLGSTDTQYF.